This T cell receptor beta chain was captured by sequencing in a study of T cells after yellow fever vaccination. Study at large: Low-cell-number fractions were prepared with SMART-Seq v4 Ultra Low Input.

It was through 5'RACE template switching that TCR cDNA was made, with a universal primer site and UMIs added. TCRdb re-analysed the 5' RACE reads in MiXCR, keeping a single row per CDR3 protein. The profile covers a few hundred thousand distinct CDR3 sequences, with 8.1% appearing a single time and 17% taken by the ten largest. Germline CDR1 reads LGHNA; CDR2 reads YSLEER. There are 15 residues in the CDR3. The ends were cut back, 0 bases at V and 3 bases at J, with 10 bases in the middle. This specimen consisted of PBMCs, obtained more than 40 days after the first yellow fever vaccination. This TCR was recovered from a man younger than 35 who received the YFV17D yellow fever vaccine. This chain links TRBV4-3 with TRBJ2-3; weak D call: TRBD2 (6 bases). The CDR3 reads CASSQDLLATDTQYF. The CDR3 DNA reads as TGCGCCAGCAGCCAAGATCTGCTAGCGACAGATACGCAGTATTTT.